Presented here are 3 T cell receptor beta chains from one specimen sequenced in a study of Ad26.COV2.S vaccination and SARS-CoV-2 variants. Treatment in this sample: 15 to 20 received Ad26.COV2.S at low or high dose, single or two shots; about 5 received placebo; per-sample allocation not given. The samples were gathered on day 63 after the first injection of vaccine or placebo. Sequencing was performed with immunoSEQ multiplex PCR; in TCRdb, only in-frame clones are kept and a portion is missing. The sample consists of under 250,000 clones, roughly nine tenths of them appearing once. This specimen consisted of peripheral blood, obtained in a trial of Ad26.COV2.S vaccine versus placebo. These receptors were obtained from a person between 18 and 65 years old who received the Ad26.COV2.S COVID-19 vaccine or a placebo.

The chain carries TRBV7-3 and TRBJ2-5; 8 bases align to TRBD1. Trimming cost V 5 bases and J 4 bases; bases outside gene matches: 9. The CDR3 length is 15 residues. Germline V lookup: CDR1 SGHTA, CDR2 FQGTGA. This chain's CDR3 is CASSLTGVRVETQYF. CDR3 DNA: TGTGCCAGCAGCCTGACAGGGGTGCGGGTAGAGACCCAGTACTTC.

The chain has TRBV6-1 and TRBJ1-5; no clear D. V was shortened by 2 bases and J by 6 bases, with 14 bases between the two germline ends. Germline loops: CDR1 MNHNS, CDR2 SASEGT. The CDR3 spans 15 residues. CDR3 coding DNA: TGTGCCAGCAGTGAACTGGCGTACTGGCCTCAGCCCCAGCATTTT. Amino acids: CASSELAYWPQPQHF.

Worth noting for this clone: A read error may account for a junction end that differs from germline. This chain uses TRBV2 with TRBJ2-2; a possible D gene is TRBD1 (6 bases). Germline assignment: CDR1 SNHLY and CDR2 FYNNEI. This CDR3 region has 11 residues. CDR3 in amino acids: CASSLDRTPLF. The CDR3, as DNA: TGTGCCAGCAGTCTTGACAGGACACCCTTATTT. The full variable domain, in which reference TRBV2 and TRBJ2-2 provide the parts outside the CDR3, is EPEVTQTPSHQVTQMGQEVILRCVPISNHLYFYWYRQILGQKVEFLVSFYNNEISEKSEIFDDQFSVERPDGSNFTLKIRSTKLEDSAMYFCASSLDRTPLFGEGSRLTVL.